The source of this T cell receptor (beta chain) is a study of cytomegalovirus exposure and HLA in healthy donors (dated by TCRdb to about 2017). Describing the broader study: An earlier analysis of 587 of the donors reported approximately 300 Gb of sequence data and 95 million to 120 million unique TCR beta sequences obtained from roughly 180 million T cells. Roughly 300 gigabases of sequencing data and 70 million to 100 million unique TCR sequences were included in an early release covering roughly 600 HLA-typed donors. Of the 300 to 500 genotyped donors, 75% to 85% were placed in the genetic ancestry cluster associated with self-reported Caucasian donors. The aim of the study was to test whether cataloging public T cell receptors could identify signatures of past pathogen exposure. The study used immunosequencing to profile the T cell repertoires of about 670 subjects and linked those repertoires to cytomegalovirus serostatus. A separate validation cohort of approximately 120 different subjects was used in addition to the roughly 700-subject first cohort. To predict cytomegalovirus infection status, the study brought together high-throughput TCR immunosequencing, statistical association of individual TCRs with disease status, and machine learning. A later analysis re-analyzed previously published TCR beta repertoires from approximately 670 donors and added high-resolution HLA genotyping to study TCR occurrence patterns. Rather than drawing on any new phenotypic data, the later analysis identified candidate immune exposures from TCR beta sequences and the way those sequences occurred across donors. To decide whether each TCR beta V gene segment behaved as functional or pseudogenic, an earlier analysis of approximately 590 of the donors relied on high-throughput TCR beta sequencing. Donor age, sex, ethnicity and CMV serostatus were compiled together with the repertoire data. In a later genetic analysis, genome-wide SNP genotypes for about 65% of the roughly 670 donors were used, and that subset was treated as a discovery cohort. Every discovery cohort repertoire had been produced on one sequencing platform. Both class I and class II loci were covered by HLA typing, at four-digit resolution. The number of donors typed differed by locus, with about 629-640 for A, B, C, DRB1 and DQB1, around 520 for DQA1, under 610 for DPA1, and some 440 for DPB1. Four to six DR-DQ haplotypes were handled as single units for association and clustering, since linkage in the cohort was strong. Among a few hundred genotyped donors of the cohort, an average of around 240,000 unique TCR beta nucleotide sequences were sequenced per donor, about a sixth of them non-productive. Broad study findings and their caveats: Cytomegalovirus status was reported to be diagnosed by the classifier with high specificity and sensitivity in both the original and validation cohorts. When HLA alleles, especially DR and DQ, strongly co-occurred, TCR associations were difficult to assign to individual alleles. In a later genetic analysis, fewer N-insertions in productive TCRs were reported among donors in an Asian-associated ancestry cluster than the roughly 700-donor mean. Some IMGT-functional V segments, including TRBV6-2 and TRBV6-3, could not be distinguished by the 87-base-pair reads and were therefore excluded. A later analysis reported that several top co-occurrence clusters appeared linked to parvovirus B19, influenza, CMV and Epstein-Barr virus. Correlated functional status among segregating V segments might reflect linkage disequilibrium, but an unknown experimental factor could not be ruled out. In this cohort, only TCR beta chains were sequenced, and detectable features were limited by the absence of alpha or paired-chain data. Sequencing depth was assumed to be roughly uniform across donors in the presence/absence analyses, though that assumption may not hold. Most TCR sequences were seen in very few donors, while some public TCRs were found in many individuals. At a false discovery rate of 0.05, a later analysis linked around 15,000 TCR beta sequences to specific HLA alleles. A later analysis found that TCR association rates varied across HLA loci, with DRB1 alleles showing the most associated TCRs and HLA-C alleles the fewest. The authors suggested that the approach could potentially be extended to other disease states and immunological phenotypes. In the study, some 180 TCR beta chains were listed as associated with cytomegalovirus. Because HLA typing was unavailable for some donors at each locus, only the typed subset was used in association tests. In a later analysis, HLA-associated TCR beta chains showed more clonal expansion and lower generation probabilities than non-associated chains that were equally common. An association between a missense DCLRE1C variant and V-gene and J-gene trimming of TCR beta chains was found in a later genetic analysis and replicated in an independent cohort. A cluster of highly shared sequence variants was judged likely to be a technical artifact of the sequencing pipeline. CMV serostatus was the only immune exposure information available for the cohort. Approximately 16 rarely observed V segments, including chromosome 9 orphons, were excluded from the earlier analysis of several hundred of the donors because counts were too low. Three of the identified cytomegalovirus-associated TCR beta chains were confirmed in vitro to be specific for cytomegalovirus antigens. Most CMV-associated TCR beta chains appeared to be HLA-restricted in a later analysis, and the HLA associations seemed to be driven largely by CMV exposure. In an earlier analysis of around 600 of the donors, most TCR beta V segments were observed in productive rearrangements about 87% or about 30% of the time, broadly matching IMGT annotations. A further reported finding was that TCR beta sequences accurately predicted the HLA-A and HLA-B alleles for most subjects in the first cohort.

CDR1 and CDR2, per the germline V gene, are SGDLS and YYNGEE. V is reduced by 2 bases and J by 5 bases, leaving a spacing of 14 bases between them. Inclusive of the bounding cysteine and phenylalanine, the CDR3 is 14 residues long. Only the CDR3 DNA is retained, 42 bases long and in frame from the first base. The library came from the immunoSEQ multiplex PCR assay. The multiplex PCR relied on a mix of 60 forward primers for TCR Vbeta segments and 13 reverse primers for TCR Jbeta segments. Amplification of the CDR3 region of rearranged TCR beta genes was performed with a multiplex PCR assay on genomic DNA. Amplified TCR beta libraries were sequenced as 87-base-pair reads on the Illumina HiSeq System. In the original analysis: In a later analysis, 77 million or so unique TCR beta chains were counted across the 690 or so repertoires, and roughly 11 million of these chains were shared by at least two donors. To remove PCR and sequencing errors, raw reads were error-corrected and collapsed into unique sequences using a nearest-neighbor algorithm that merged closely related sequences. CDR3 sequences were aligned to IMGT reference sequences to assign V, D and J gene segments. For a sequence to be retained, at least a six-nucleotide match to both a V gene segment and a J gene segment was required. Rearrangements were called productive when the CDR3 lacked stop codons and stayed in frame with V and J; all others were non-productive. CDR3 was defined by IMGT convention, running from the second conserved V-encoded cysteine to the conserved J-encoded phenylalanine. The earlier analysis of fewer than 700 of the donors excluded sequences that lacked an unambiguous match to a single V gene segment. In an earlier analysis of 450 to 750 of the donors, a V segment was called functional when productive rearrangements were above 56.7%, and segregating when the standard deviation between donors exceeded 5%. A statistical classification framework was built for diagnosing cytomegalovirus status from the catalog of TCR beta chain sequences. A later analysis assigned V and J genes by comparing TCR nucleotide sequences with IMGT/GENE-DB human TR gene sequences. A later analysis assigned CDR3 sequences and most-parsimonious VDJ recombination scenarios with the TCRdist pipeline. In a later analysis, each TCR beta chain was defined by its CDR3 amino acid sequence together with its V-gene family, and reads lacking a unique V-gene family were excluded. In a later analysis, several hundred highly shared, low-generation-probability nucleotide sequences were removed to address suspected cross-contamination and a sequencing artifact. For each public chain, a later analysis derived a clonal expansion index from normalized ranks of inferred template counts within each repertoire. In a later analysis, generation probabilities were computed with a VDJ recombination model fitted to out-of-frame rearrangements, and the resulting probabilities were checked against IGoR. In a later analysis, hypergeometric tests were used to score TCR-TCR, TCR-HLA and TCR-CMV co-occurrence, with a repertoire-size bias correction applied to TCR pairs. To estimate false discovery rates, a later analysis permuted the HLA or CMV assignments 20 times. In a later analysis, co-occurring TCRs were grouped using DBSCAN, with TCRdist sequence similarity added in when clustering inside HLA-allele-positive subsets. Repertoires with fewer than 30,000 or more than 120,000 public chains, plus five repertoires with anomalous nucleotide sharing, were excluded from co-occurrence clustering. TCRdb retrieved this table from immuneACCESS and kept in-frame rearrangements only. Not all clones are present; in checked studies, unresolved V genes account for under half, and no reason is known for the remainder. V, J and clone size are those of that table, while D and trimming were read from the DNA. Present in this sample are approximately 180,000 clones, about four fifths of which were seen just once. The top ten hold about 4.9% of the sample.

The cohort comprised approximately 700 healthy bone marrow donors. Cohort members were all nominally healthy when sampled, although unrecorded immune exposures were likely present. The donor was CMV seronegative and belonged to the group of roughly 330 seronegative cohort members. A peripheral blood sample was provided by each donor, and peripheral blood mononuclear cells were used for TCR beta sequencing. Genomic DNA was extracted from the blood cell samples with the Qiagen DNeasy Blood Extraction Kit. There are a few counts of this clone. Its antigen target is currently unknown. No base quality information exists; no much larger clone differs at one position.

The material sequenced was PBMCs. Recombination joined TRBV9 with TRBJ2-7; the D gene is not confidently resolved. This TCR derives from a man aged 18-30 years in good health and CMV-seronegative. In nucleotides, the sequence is TGTGCCAGCAGCGTTAGTCCCAGCGTCGACGAGCAGTACTTC. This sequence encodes CASSVSPSVDEQYF.